Following are 22 T cell receptor beta chains from one sample sequenced in a study of control samples from healthy donors and cancer patients. The protocol was immunoSEQ multiplex PCR, while the TCRdb copy is restricted to in-frame clones and leaves out a portion. Here the sample spans about 150,000 clones, 85% to 95% being singletons. Sequenced material: blood. These receptors all stem from a man aged 50 to 59 in good health.

The chain employs TRBV7-4 and TRBJ1-5; unclear D gene. Germline loops: CDR1 SGHVT, CDR2 SQSDAQ. Trimming left V 3 bases short and J 5 bases short, with 11 bases between. The CDR3 runs to 14 residues. The CDR3 sequence is CASSLRHPHQPQHF. For the CDR3, the DNA is TGTGCCAGCAGCTTGCGTCATCCACATCAGCCCCAGCATTTT. Full variable domain (missing parts from reference TRBV7-4 and TRBJ1-5): GAGVSQSPRYKVAKRGRDVALRCDSISGHVTLYWYRQTLGQGSEVLTYSQSDAQRDKSGRPSGRFSAERPERSVSTLKIQRTEQGDSAVYLCASSLRHPHQPQHFGDGTRLSIL.

The chain couples TRBV29-1 to TRBJ2-3; D is unresolved. Germline-derived CDR1 and CDR2 are SQVTM and ANQGSEA. V dropped 5 bases and J dropped 6 bases, with 18 bases sitting between them. The CDR3 covers 14 residues. DNA for the CDR3: TGCAGCGTTCGTATAGTGACGGTTCAGGATACGCAGTATTTT. Residues: CSVRIVTVQDTQYF.

The chain carries TRBV6-5 and TRBJ2-1, with 8 positions matching TRBD1. V gave up 2 bases and J gave up 9 bases; unmatched junction bases: 6. Looked up from germline, CDR1 is MNHEY and CDR2 is SVGAGI. The CDR3 is 14 residues long. In nucleotides, the CDR3 is TGTGCCAGCAGTTACAAACAGGGGGACGGTGAGCAGTTCTTC. Its translation: CASSYKQGDGEQFF.

The rearrangement joins TRBV10-2 to TRBJ1-2; 7 bases align to TRBD1. The ends lost 5 bases at V and 9 bases at J; junction bases unmatched: 12. The length of the CDR3 is 14 residues. CDR1 and CDR2 from the germline V gene are WSHSY and SAAADI. CDR3 coding DNA: TGCGCCAGCAGTTTAGGACAGGCCACTCCTAGCTACACCTTC. Residues: CASSLGQATPSYTF.

The J gene is TRBJ1-3, the V gene TRBV28; no clear D gene. V lost 4 bases and J lost 1, with 8 bases in between. CDR1 is MDHEN, CDR2 SYDVKM, per germline. This CDR3 has 14 residues. CDR3 in DNA: TGTGCCAGCAGTTCCCAAGCGTCTGGAAACACCATATATTTT. It yields the protein CASSSQASGNTIYF.

The chain combines TRBV29-1 with TRBJ2-7, with TRBD1 identical over 8 bases. Germline-derived CDR1 and CDR2 are SQVTM and ANQGSEA. Unmatched junction bases numbered 8, after V lost 6 bases and J lost 4 bases. The CDR3 length is 13 residues. CDR3 nucleotide sequence: TGCAGCGTGAAGGACAGGGTGGTGTACGAGCAGTACTTC. Residues: CSVKDRVVYEQYF.

The rearrangement links TRBV28 to TRBJ1-5; D uncertain. Germline-derived CDR1 and CDR2 are MDHEN and SYDVKM. This CDR3 has 14 residues. V shed 3 bases and J shed 3 bases, with 9 bases lying between them. This chain's CDR3 is CASSLWQDNQPQHF. In DNA, the CDR3 is TGTGCCAGCAGTTTGTGGCAGGACAATCAGCCCCAGCATTTT.

CDR3 coding DNA: TGTGCCAGCAGCCCGGACAGTCTTAACTATGGCTACACCTTC. It specifies CASSPDSLNYGYTF. This sequence joins TRBV5-6 and TRBJ1-2, with a weak D call TRBD1 (6 bases). The CDR3 loop spans 14 amino acids. V lost 4 bases, J lost 1 base, and 11 bases lay in between. Germline V gene data show CDR1 as SGHDT and CDR2 as YYEEEE.

The CDR3 sequence is CASRSGQGNQPQHF. The CDR3 DNA is TGTGCCAGCAGATCAGGACAGGGGAACCAGCCCCAGCATTTT. The chain links TRBV6-5 to TRBJ1-5, with TRBD1 identical over 9 bases. The CDR3 covers 14 residues. V trimming: 6 bases; J trimming: 7 bases; junction bases outside the gene matches: 7. The germline V gene encodes CDR1 MNHEY and CDR2 SVGAGI.

The chain links TRBV30 to TRBJ1-5, with no clear D. This CDR3 is built from 14 residues. Germline values: CDR1 GTSNPN, CDR2 SVGIG (reference sequence). V was cut by 3 bases and J by 5 bases, with 14 bases left in between. The CDR3 sequence: CAWSPGLSDQPQHF. CDR3 in DNA: TGTGCCTGGAGCCCGGGCCTGAGTGATCAGCCCCAGCATTTT.

The rearrangement joins TRBV30 to TRBJ2-3; a possible D gene is TRBD1 (5 bases). Trimming took 6 bases from V and 2 from J, leaving 15 bases between them. Germline V lookup: CDR1 GTSNPN, CDR2 SVGIG (reference sequence). The CDR3 has 14 amino acids. CDR3 DNA: TGTGCCTGTGGGGCTTTGGGGTTCACAGATACGCAGTATTTT. Translated, it gives CACGALGFTDTQYF.

The V and J genes are TRBV5-4 and TRBJ2-1; 15 nucleotides match TRBD2. The CDR3 totals 20 residues. V dropped 4 bases and J dropped 0; count of bases not matched to a gene: 11. Germline-derived CDR1 and CDR2 are SGHNT and YYREEE (reference sequence). The chain's CDR3 is CASSGPGLAGGPSSYNEQFF. The CDR3 DNA reads TGTGCCAGCAGCGGGCCGGGACTAGCGGGAGGACCTAGCTCCTACAATGAGCAGTTCTTC.

Of note for this clone: In the same sample, other DNA sequences code for this CDR3. The CDR3 DNA sequence: TGTGCCTGGAGTCGGGGGAACAATCAGCCCCAGCATTTT. Encoded protein: CAWSRGNNQPQHF. This chain joins TRBV30 and TRBJ1-5; D is possibly TRBD1 (5 bases). CDR1 and CDR2 from the germline V gene are GTSNPN and SVGIG (reference sequence). V was trimmed by 2 bases and J by 3 bases, leaving 8 bases between them. This CDR3 region has 13 residues.

The CDR3 spells CSVGQGGDQPQHF. DNA for the CDR3: TGCAGCGTTGGACAGGGAGGCGATCAGCCCCAGCATTTT. This chain links TRBV29-1 with TRBJ1-5, with 7 bases identical to TRBD1. The junction had 5 bases not matched to a gene; V was cut back by 4 bases and J by 5 bases. CDR1 and CDR2 from the germline V gene are SQVTM and ANQGSEA. The CDR3 runs 13 residues.

This clone was counted once. This chain links TRBV25-1 with TRBJ2-2; perhaps D is TRBD1 or TRBD2 (5 bases each). Germline assignment: CDR1 MGHDK and CDR2 SYGVNS. Trimming removed 5 bases from V and 3 bases from J, with 22 bases in between. The CDR3 spans 18 residues. The CDR3 loop reads CASSPLGRAKRDTGELFF. As DNA, the CDR3 is TGTGCCAGCAGTCCACTGGGACGGGCCAAGCGCGACACCGGGGAGCTGTTTTTT.

The chain couples TRBV5-4 to TRBJ2-3, with D possibly TRBD2 on 6 matching bases. V was cut by 1 base and J by 0 bases, with 9 bases left in between. CDR1 is SGHNT and CDR2 is YYREEE in the germline V gene (reference sequence). The length of the CDR3 is 15 residues. CDR3 protein: CASSLPGTSTDTQYF. As DNA, the CDR3 is TGTGCCAGCAGCTTGCCCGGGACTAGCACAGATACGCAGTATTTT.

This clone has only one observation. This chain uses TRBV30 with TRBJ1-1; 7 nucleotides line up with TRBD1. The CDR3 consists of 13 residues. Germline loops: CDR1 GTSNPN, CDR2 SVGIG (reference sequence). V lost 4 bases and J lost 3; bases outside the gene matches: 5. This chain's CDR3 is CAWTGDSDTEAFF. CDR3 DNA sequence: TGTGCCTGGACGGGGGACAGTGACACTGAAGCTTTCTTT. Supplemented by reference TRBV30 and TRBJ1-1, the full variable domain reads SQTIHQWPATLVQPVGSPLSLECTVEGTSNPNLYWYRQAAGRGLQLLFYSVGIGQISSEVPQNLSASRPQDRQFILSSKKLLLSDSGFYLCAWTGDSDTEAFFGQGTRLTVV.

The chain links TRBV11-2 to TRBJ2-5; D is unresolved. Germline CDR1 and CDR2: SGHAT and FQNNGV. V was pared by 1 base and J by 1 base, with 4 bases between. There are 13 residues in the CDR3. CDR3 sequence (DNA): TGTGCCAGCAGCTTAGGGGTCCAAGAGACCCAGTACTTC. It yields the protein CASSLGVQETQYF.

The rearrangement joins TRBV7-2 to TRBJ2-1; D remains unclear. The CDR3 loop spans 16 amino acids. Deletions cut 3 bases from V and 0 bases from J, with 12 bases between. The germline V gene has CDR1 SGHTA and CDR2 FQGNSA. This CDR3 is CASSFFRWSSYNEQFF. CDR3 nucleotides: TGTGCCAGCAGCTTTTTTCGTTGGAGCTCCTACAATGAGCAGTTCTTC.

The rearrangement links TRBV7-9 to TRBJ2-5; 9 bases map to TRBD2. The germline gives CDR1 SEHNR, CDR2 FQNEAQ (reference sequence). Trimming removed 3 bases from V and 1 base from J; junction bases left unmatched: 6. This CDR3 is built from 16 residues. The CDR3 nucleotides read TGTGCCAGCAGCTTGGGACTAGCTGGGGGCCAAGAGACCCAGTACTTC. It codes for CASSLGLAGGQETQYF.

CDR3 in DNA: TGTGCCAGCAGCGTTAGCGGGAGTAACTCCAATGAGCAGTTCTTC. This codes for CASSVSGSNSNEQFF. The rearrangement links TRBV7-2 to TRBJ2-1, with 9 bases that match TRBD2. V trimming: 5 bases; J trimming: 6 bases; junction bases outside the gene matches: 8. The CDR3 has 15 residues. Per germline, CDR1 SGHTA and CDR2 FQGNSA.

This rearrangement joins TRBV9 to TRBJ2-1; 8 positions match TRBD2. V was clipped by 0 bases and J by 7 bases; unmatched bases: 6. From germline, CDR1 is SGDLS and CDR2 YYNGEE. The CDR3 spans 15 residues. This chain's CDR3 is CASSVGVGRGNEQFF. Here the CDR3 DNA reads TGTGCCAGCAGCGTAGGGGTCGGGAGGGGGAATGAGCAGTTCTTC.